The 22 T cell receptor beta chains given below trace back to one sample, sequenced in a study of blood T cells in healthy people across ages. Through a sample-barcoded 5' primer and a J-beta primer mix, a second PCR was run for 7 to 11 cycles. TCRdb redid the calling of the 5' RACE reads with MiXCR, one entry per CDR3 protein. This sample has about 1.1 million distinct CDR3 sequences; around two fifths occur once, and the top ten carry 13%. Sequenced input: blood. The receptors derive from a man aged 18 to 30 in good health.

This clonotype was seen only once. At one end, the junction sequence differs from germline, possibly due to a read error. CDR3 sequence: CTSRITVDTQYF. CDR3 nucleotide sequence: TGTACCAGCAGAATCACAGTGGATACGCAGTATTTT. The genes are TRBV12-3 or TRBV12-4 and TRBJ2-3; D is undetermined. The CDR3 has 12 amino acids.

This clonotype has a handful of counts. The gene calls are TRBV25-1 and TRBJ2-7; D remains unclear. The CDR3 length is 13 residues. CDR1 and CDR2 (germline): MGHDK, SYGVNS. V was cut by 2 bases and J by 7 bases, with 12 bases left in between. The CDR3 loop is CASSEGDGIEQYF. CDR3 DNA: TGTGCCAGCAGTGAAGGTGATGGTATTGAGCAGTACTTC.

The table lists this clonotype with many counts. The genes are TRBV24-1 and TRBJ2-1, with unresolved D. This CDR3 is built from 17 residues. The V gene's germline CDR1 is KGHDR and CDR2 SFDVKD. Between the trimmed V and J ends, which lost 3 bases and 6 bases, there was a span of 20 bases. The DNA for the CDR3 is TGTGCCACCAGTGATACCACCCAGCGCGGTGGTGGCAATGAGCAGTTCTTC. Amino acid sequence: CATSDTTQRGGGNEQFF.

In the case of this clonotype: It differs at one base from a far larger clone, so likely a read error. The chain's CDR3 is CASRFADTQYF. The DNA of the CDR3 is TGTGCCAGCAGATTCGCAGATACGCAGTATTTT. The chain joins TRBV12-3 or TRBV12-4 to TRBJ2-3, with no clear D. The ends were cut back, 6 bases at V and 4 bases at J, with 5 bases in the middle. This CDR3 spans 11 amino acids.

The chain recombines TRBV10-3 with TRBJ2-5; the match to TRBD1 covers 8 bases. Germline V gene lookup returns CDR1 ENHRY and CDR2 SYGVKD. The CDR3 sequence is 16 residues long. The V gene end was trimmed by 3 bases and the J gene end by 2 bases; junction bases not matched to a gene: 8. The CDR3 reads CAISDRDRNYQETQYF. DNA for the CDR3: TGTGCCATCAGTGATCGGGACAGGAATTATCAAGAGACCCAGTACTTC.

The rearrangement uses TRBV4-3 and TRBJ2-3; possible D gene TRBD2, 5 bases. CDR1 LGHNA and CDR2 YSLEER come from the germline V gene. The CDR3 has 15 amino acids. The V end lost 0 bases, the J end lost 2 bases, and 9 bases lay between the germline ends. CDR3 sequence (DNA): TGCGCCAGCAGCCAAGAGCGAGCGGACACAGATACGCAGTATTTT. Its translation: CASSQERADTDTQYF.

This clonotype was detected a few times. The CDR3 region has the DNA TGTGCCGTGGCAGGGGGTAGCTACGAGCAGTACTTC. Protein product: CAVAGGSYEQYF. The rearrangement joins TRBV10-3 to TRBJ2-7; 7 bases are shared with TRBD1. The CDR3 sequence is 12 residues long. Trimming took 11 bases from V and 3 from J; bases not matched to a gene: 7. Germline V lookup: CDR1 ENHRY, CDR2 SYGVKD.

The V gene is TRBV20-1, the J gene TRBJ1-4; weak D call: TRBD1 (5 bases). Germline V CDR1 and CDR2: DFQATT, SNEGSKA (reference sequence). This CDR3 region has 15 residues. V lost 5 bases, J lost 0 bases, and 13 bases lay in between. CDR3 sequence reads: CSASTAFPTNEKLFF. CDR3 in DNA: TGCAGTGCTTCGACAGCCTTTCCAACTAATGAAAAACTGTTTTTT.

This clonotype was picked up a small number of times. The CDR3 DNA follows: TGTGCCAGCGCCAACAGTGAGACACCCTACGAGCAGTACTTC. It yields the protein CASANSETPYEQYF. V is TRBV12-3 or TRBV12-4 and J is TRBJ2-7; no clear D. Trimming took off 8 bases at V and 2 bases at J, with 16 bases between the two ends. This CDR3 comprises 14 residues.

This clonotype was counted between two and nine times. The genes are TRBV4-2 and TRBJ2-1; 8 nucleotides line up with TRBD1. Germline-derived CDR1 and CDR2 are LGHNA and YNFKEQ. This CDR3 is built from 15 residues. J was trimmed by 9 bases and V by 4 bases; bases with no gene match: 11. This CDR3 is CASSLGQEHTVEQFF. The CDR3 DNA sequence: TGTGCCAGCAGCCTGGGACAGGAACATACCGTTGAGCAGTTCTTC.

The chain uses TRBV28 and TRBJ1-6; unclear D gene. Trimming took 4 bases from V and 4 from J, leaving 5 bases between them. Germline CDR1 MDHEN, CDR2 SYDVKM. There are 13 residues in the CDR3. The DNA of the CDR3 is TGTGCCAGCAGTTATCAATATAATTCACCCCTCCACTTT. Its protein product is CASSYQYNSPLHF.

This clonotype was found once. The chain employs TRBV10-3 and TRBJ1-1; D remains ambiguous. V lost 0 bases, J lost 7 bases, and 6 bases lay in between. Looked up from germline, CDR1 is ENHRY and CDR2 is SYGVKD. The CDR3 sequence is 12 residues long. This CDR3 is CAISESADEAFF. For the CDR3, the DNA is TGTGCCATCAGTGAGTCGGCGGATGAAGCTTTCTTT.

Only a few counts were recorded for this clonotype. The CDR3 here is CASSLDREVGQPQHF. CDR3 nucleotides: TGTGCCAGCAGCTTAGACAGGGAAGTTGGACAGCCCCAGCATTTT. The V gene is TRBV7-9, the J gene TRBJ1-5, with D maybe TRBD1 (6 bases). CDR3 length: 15 residues. Trimming shortened V by 1 base and J by 7 bases, and 14 bases separated the two germline ends. Germline values: CDR1 SEHNR, CDR2 FQNEAQ (reference sequence).

This clonotype has a handful of counts. This chain connects TRBV4-3 to TRBJ1-6, with D tentatively TRBD1 (5 bases). The CDR3 contains 14 residues. Germline CDR1 and CDR2: LGHNA and YSLEER. Trimming left V 3 bases short and J 8 bases short, with 11 bases between. Here the CDR3 reads CASSQAGIDSPLHF. In DNA, the CDR3 is TGCGCCAGCAGCCAGGCAGGGATAGATTCACCCCTCCACTTT.

CDR3 sequence reads: CASSEVTVANTGELFF. The CDR3 coding sequence is TGTGCCAGCAGTGAAGTCACGGTCGCGAACACCGGGGAGCTGTTTTTT. The chain is built from TRBV25-1 and TRBJ2-2; no clear D gene. The CDR3 runs to 16 residues. V lost 2 bases to trimming and J lost 0 bases, with 10 bases between them. Germline assignment: CDR1 MGHDK and CDR2 SYGVNS.

The J gene is TRBJ2-2, the V gene TRBV6-2 or TRBV6-3; D gene unclear. The length of the CDR3 is 13 residues. CDR1 and CDR2 from the germline V gene are MNHEY and SVGEGT. In DNA, the CDR3 is TGTGCTGGCGGCAGACTGAACACCGGGGAGCTGTTTTTT. This sequence encodes CAGGRLNTGELFF.

This clonotype was detected ten times or more. The chain couples TRBV12-3 or TRBV12-4 to TRBJ2-1, with 8 bases that match TRBD1. This CDR3 is built from 16 residues. J gave up 7 bases and V 7 bases, and 15 bases lay outside the gene matches. Written as DNA, the CDR3 is TGTGCCAGCATCCCCAGTTGGATCAGGGGGCAGAATGAGCAGTTCTTC. Protein: CASIPSWIRGQNEQFF.

The V call is TRBV12-3 or TRBV12-4, the J call TRBJ2-3, with 8 bases aligning to TRBD1. The CDR3 is 16 residues long. Unmatched junction bases numbered 7, after V lost 5 bases and J lost 0 bases. CDR3 sequence reads: CASSRGQGSSTDTQYF. CDR3 nucleotides: TGTGCCAGCAGTCGCGGACAGGGATCTAGCACAGATACGCAGTATTTT.

The chain couples TRBV7-2 to TRBJ1-2; D perhaps matches TRBD1 (6 bases). V was cut by 5 bases and J by 6 bases, with 10 bases left in between. The CDR3 has 12 residues. The germline CDR1 and CDR2 sequences are SGHTA and FQGNSA. The CDR3 bases are TGTGCCAGCAGCCAGGGGCAGGATGGCTACACCTTC. Its translation is CASSQGQDGYTF.

The sample holds many counts of this clonotype. The chain recombines TRBV12-3 or TRBV12-4 with TRBJ2-4, with 10 bases that match TRBD2. J gave up 1 base and V 0 bases, and 3 bases lay outside the gene matches. The CDR3 totals 17 residues. The CDR3 protein is CASSLANSGRAKNIQYF. The DNA of the CDR3 is TGTGCCAGCAGTTTAGCTAATAGCGGGAGGGCCAAAAACATTCAGTACTTC.

V usage is TRBV7-2 and J usage is TRBJ2-5; 14 bases are shared with TRBD2. Trimming took 5 bases from V and 2 from J; bases not matched to a gene: 7. CDR3 length equals 17 residues. CDR1 and CDR2 from the germline V gene are SGHTA and FQGNSA. The CDR3 region is CASSPEGLAGDQETQYF. CDR3 DNA sequence: TGTGCCAGCAGCCCGGAGGGACTAGCGGGGGATCAAGAGACCCAGTACTTC. Based on the CDR3 plus reference TRBV7-2 and TRBJ2-5, the full variable domain is GAGVSQSPSNKVTEKGKDVELRCDPISGHTALYWYRQSLGQGLEFLIYFQGNSAPDKSGLPSDRFSAERTGGSVSTLTIQRTQQEDSAVYLCASSPEGLAGDQETQYFGPGTRLLVL.

The chain couples TRBV6-2 or TRBV6-3 to TRBJ2-5, with a possible D match to TRBD2 (5 bases). Germline V gives CDR1 MNHEY, CDR2 SVGEGT. The CDR3 loop spans 12 amino acids. Trimming stripped 6 bases from V and 11 bases from J, with 16 bases between. CDR3 bases: TGTGCCAGCAGGGATGAGGGCAATGAGCAGTACTTC. Residues: CASRDEGNEQYF.